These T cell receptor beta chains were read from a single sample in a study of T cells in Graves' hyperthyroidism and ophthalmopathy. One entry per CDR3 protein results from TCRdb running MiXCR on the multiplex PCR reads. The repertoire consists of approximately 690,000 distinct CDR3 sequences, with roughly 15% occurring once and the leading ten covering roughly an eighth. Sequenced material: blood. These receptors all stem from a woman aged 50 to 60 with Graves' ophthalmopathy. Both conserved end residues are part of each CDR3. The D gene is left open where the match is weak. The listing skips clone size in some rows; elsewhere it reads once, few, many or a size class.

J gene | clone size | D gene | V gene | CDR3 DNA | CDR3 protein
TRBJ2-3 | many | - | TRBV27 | TGCGCCAGCAGCTTGTTACGCACAGATACGCAGTATTTT | CASSLLRTDTQYF
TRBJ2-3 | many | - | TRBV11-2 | TGTGCCAGCAGCTTAGATCTTCAGGAATCCGTAGATACGCAGTATTTT | CASSLDLQESVDTQYF
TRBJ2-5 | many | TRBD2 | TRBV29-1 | TGCAGCGTTGACGGGAGAAGGGGCGGGAGGCTACAAGAGACCCAGTACTTC | CSVDGRRGGRLQETQYF
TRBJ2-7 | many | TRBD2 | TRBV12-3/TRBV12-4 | TGTGCCAGCAGGGAGGGACTAGCACGGGACGAGCAGTACTTC | CASREGLARDEQYF
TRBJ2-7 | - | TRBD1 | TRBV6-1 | TGTGCCAGCAGTGCCTTCGGGACAGGATCCTACGAGCAGTACTTC | CASSAFGTGSYEQYF
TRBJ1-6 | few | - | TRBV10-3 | TGTGCCATCAGTGAGTCTTATTTGGCAGGGGAATCACCCCTCCACTTT | CAISESYLAGESPLHF
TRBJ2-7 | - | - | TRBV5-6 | TGTGCCAGCAGCTCCCGGGGTAGGGGATACTACGAGCAGTACTTC | CASSSRGRGYYEQYF
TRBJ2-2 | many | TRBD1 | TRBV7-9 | TGTGCCAGCAGCTTAGCGTGGACAGGAGACACCGGGGAGCTGTTTTTT | CASSLAWTGDTGELFF
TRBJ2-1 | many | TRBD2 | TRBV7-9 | TGTGCCAGCAGCCCACGGACTAGCGGGAGGCTCGGGGCGGATGAGCAGTTCTTC | CASSPRTSGRLGADEQFF
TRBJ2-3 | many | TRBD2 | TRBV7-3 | TGTGCCAGCAGCTTACATATTGCCGGGACTAGCGGCCTAGATACGCAGTATTTT | CASSLHIAGTSGLDTQYF
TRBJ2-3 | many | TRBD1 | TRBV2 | TGTGCCAGCAGGAAACAGGGGCTTGATCGCTCAGATACGCAGTATTTT | CASRKQGLDRSDTQYF
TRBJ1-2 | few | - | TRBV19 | TGTGCCAGTAGTCCACACGGGGACGGGAACTATGGCTACACCTTC | CASSPHGDGNYGYTF
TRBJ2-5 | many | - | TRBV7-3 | TGTGCCAGCAGCCCCGCGGGACTGTATGAGACCCAGTACTTC | CASSPAGLYETQYF
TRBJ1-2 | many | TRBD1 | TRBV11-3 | TGTGCCAGCAGCTTAGATCCCGGCAGGGGGTCCAGTGGCTACACCTTC | CASSLDPGRGSSGYTF
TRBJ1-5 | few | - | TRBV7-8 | TGTGCCAGCAGCTTAGAGCGCGGAGGGCCCCAGCATTTT | CASSLERGGPQHF
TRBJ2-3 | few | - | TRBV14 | TGTGCCAGCAGCCAACGGACGGGAATTAGCACAGATACGCAGTATTTT | CASSQRTGISTDTQYF
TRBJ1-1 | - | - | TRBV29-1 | TGCAGCGTTGCTCGCGGAACAGTACGGGAAAATGTTGAAGCTTTCTTT | CSVARGTVRENVEAFF
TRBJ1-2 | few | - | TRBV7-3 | TGTGCCAGCAGCTTAATTGCAGGGGATAACTATGGCTACACCTTC | CASSLIAGDNYGYTF
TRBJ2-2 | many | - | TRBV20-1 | TGCAGTGCTGCGGGACTCCTGAACACCGGGGAGCTGTTTTTT | CSAAGLLNTGELFF
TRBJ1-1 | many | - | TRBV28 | TGTGCCAGCAGTTACCTCGAGGAACTAAACACTGAAGCTTTCTTT | CASSYLEELNTEAFF
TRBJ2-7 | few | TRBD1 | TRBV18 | TGTGCCAGCTCACAGACAGGGGGCGGCTCCTACGAGCAGTACTTC | CASSQTGGGSYEQYF
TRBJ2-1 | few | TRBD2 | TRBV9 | TGTGCCAGCAGCGTAGAAAAGGCGGGAGGGCTGGTTGAGCAGTTCTTC | CASSVEKAGGLVEQFF
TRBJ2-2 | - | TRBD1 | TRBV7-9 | TGTGCCAGCAGCTTAGCAGAGACAGGGCCCACCGGGGAGCTGTTTTTT | CASSLAETGPTGELFF
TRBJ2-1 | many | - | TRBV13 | TGTGCCAGCAGCACCACGTCCGACAGATACAATGAGCAGTTCTTC | CASSTTSDRYNEQFF
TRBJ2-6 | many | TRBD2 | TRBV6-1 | TGTGCCAGCAGTGAATCCGTAGGACTAGCGGGATCCTCTGGGGCCAACGTCCTGACTTTC | CASSESVGLAGSSGANVLTF
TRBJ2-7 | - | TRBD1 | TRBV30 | TGTGCCTGGAGATCGGGACAGGGAACCGAGCAGTACTTC | CAWRSGQGTEQYF
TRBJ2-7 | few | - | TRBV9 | TGTGCCAGCAGCCCGGCGGGGGCGTCCTACGAGCAGTACTTC | CASSPAGASYEQYF
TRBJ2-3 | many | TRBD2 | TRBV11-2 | TGTGCCAGCACCCGAAGTGCAGCGGGAAGGGGAGATACGCAGTATTTT | CASTRSAAGRGDTQYF
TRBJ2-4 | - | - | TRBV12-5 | TGTGCTAGTGGTTCCCCCCCGGGGTCCATTCAGTACTTC | CASGSPPGSIQYF
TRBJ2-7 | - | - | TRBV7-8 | TGTGCCAGCAGCTTAGACCCCAAATACTACGAGCAGTACTTC | CASSLDPKYYEQYF
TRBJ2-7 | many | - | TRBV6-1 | TGTGCCAGCAGTGAGGGGAGCTCCTACGAGCAGTACTTC | CASSEGSSYEQYF
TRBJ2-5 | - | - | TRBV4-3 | TGCGCCAGCAGCCAAGGGGCAGGGGGGGGGGAGACCCAGTACTTC | CASSQGAGGGETQYF
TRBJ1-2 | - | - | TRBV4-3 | TGCGCCAGCAGCCAAGTGGGGTCCCCGGATGGCTACACCTTC | CASSQVGSPDGYTF
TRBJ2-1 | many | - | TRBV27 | TGTGCCAGCAGTAGTAGGACAACCTACAATGAGCAGTTCTTC | CASSSRTTYNEQFF
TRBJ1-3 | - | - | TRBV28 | TGTGCCAGCAGTTTAAGGCTCCAGACTGGAAACACCATATATTTT | CASSLRLQTGNTIYF
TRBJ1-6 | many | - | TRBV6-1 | TGTGCCAGCAGTTGGGGACGGAGCTCCTATAATTCACCCCTCCACTTT | CASSWGRSSYNSPLHF
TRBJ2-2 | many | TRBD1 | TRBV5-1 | TGCGCCAGCAGCAGAGGGACAGGGGGCAACGGGGAGCTGTTTTTT | CASSRGTGGNGELFF
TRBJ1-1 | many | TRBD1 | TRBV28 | TGTGCCAGCGCTCCTCAGGGGGAACTCCTTAACACTGAAGCTTTCTTT | CASAPQGELLNTEAFF
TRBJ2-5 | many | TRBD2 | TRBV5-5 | TGTGCCAGCAGCATAGGACTAGGAGTAGGAGAGACCCAGTACTTC | CASSIGLGVGETQYF
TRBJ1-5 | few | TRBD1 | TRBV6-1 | TGTGCCAGCAGCAGGGGGTCAGGGAGCAATCAGCCCCAGCATTTT | CASSRGSGSNQPQHF
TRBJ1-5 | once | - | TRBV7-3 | TGTGTCCTTAGCAATCAGCCCCAGCATTTT | CVLSNQPQHF
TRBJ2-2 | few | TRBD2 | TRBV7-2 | TGTGCCAGCAGCATGGGACTAGCGGCGAACACCGGGGAGCTGTTTTTT | CASSMGLAANTGELFF
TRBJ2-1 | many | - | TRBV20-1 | TGCAGTGCGATCAGGGGAACCTACAATGAGCAGTTCTTC | CSAIRGTYNEQFF
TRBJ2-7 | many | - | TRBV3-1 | TGTGCCAGCAGCCCACCGGGACTCCTTTACGAGCAGTACTTC | CASSPPGLLYEQYF
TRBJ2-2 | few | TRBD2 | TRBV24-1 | TGTGCCACCAGTGATTCACCGGGACTAGCGCGCCGCGGGGAGCTGTTTTTT | CATSDSPGLARRGELFF
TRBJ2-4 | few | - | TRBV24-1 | TGTGCCACCAGTGGGGATAACTTTGACATTCAGTACTTC | CATSGDNFDIQYF
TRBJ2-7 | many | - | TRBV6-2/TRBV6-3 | TGTGCCAGCACCCTGGGGTTCTCCTACGAGCAGTACTTC | CASTLGFSYEQYF
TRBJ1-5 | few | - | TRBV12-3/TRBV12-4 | TGTGCCAGCAGTTTAGAGGCAGGGCCCTCCAGTCAGCCCCAGCATTTT | CASSLEAGPSSQPQHF
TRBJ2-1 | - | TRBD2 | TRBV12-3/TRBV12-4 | TGTGCCAGCACCCAACTCCCGGGACTAGCGGGAGGCTACAATGAGCAGTTCTTC | CASTQLPGLAGGYNEQFF
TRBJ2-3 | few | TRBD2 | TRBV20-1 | TGCAGTGCACACGGGACTAGCGGGAGAGGGGGCACAGATACGCAGTATTTT | CSAHGTSGRGGTDTQYF
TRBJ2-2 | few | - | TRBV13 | TGTGCCAGCAGTATGTGGGCGAGCGGAACCGGGGAGCTGTTTTTT | CASSMWASGTGELFF
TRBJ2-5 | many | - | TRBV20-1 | TGCAGTGCTAGAGATCCCGGGAAAGAGACCCAGTACTTC | CSARDPGKETQYF
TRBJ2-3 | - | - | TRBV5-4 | TGTGCCAGCAGCTTGGGGGGTGCTAGAGGAGGCACAGATACGCAGTATTTT | CASSLGGARGGTDTQYF
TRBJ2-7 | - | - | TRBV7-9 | TGTGCCAGCAGCTTAGGACAGATGGAGCAGTACTTC | CASSLGQMEQYF
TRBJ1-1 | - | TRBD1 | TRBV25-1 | TGTGCCAGCAGTGACCCCGGACAGGGAGACACTGAAGCTTTCTTT | CASSDPGQGDTEAFF
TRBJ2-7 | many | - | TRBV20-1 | TGCAGTGCTAGAGACCCCGACTCGAACTACGAGCAGTACTTC | CSARDPDSNYEQYF
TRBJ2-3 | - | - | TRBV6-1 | TGTGCCAGCAGAGTTAGGGGGCCGGGACTAGTGGGGGCAAACTCACGGGATACGCAGTATTTT | CASRVRGPGLVGANSRDTQYF
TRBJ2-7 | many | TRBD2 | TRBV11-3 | TGTGCCAGCAGCGTACTAGCGGGAGCCTACGAGCAGTACTTC | CASSVLAGAYEQYF